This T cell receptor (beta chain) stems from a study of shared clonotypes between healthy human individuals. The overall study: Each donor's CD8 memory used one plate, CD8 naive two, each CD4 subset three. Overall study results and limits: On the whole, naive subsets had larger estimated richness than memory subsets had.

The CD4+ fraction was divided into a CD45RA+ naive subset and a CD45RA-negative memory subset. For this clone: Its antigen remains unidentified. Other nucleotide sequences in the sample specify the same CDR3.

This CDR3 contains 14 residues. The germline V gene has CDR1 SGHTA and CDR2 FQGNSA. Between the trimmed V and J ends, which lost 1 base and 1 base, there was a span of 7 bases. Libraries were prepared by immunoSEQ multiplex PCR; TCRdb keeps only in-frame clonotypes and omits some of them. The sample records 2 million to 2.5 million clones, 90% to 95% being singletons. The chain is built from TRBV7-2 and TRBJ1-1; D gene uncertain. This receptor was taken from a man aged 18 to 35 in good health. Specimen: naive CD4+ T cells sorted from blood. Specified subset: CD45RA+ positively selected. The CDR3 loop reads CASSLGRGNTEAFF. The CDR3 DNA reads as TGTGCCAGCAGCTTAGGTCGGGGGAACACTGAAGCTTTCTTT.